The 20 T cell receptor beta chains given below trace back to one sample, sequenced in a study of T cell responses to AZD1222 COVID-19 vaccine (dated by TCRdb to 2020 to 2023). In the paper's terms, the time point label means: baseline before first vaccination. The library relied on the immunoSEQ multiplex PCR assay. Imported from immuneACCESS, the table was reduced by TCRdb to in-frame sequences with V and J called. These copies leave out some clones; in studies compared against another copy, an unresolved V gene accounts for under half, and the cause of the remainder is not known. Counted in this sample were around 30,000 clones; approximately 93% of them appeared once. The top ten constitute 45% to 50% of the sample. Sequencing was performed on peripheral blood, taken on day 0 of AZD1222 vaccination. These TCRs come from an adult in good health.

The rearrangement uses TRBV19 and TRBJ1-5, with D perhaps matching TRBD1 (5 bases). The V gene lost 5 bases and the J gene lost 3 bases, with 17 bases spanning the gap. The germline gives CDR1 LNHDA, CDR2 SQIVND (reference sequence). This CDR3 region has 16 residues. CDR3 nucleotides: TGTGCCAGTAGTCTCGAAACAGGTGCCCCCAATCAGCCCCAGCATTTT. It codes for CASSLETGAPNQPQHF.

In DNA form, the CDR3 reads TGTGCCAGCAGCCTCAGTCACACTGAAGCTTTCTTT. This encodes CASSLSHTEAFF. The V and J genes are TRBV3-1 (or the pseudogene TRBV3-2) and TRBJ1-1; no clear D gene. Germline assignment: CDR1 LGHDT and CDR2 YNNKEL (reference sequence). V dropped 4 bases and J dropped 3 bases, with 6 bases sitting between them. The CDR3 covers 12 residues.

Here the CDR3 reads CASQDGNYNSPLHF. DNA of the CDR3: TGTGCCAGCCAAGACGGTAACTATAATTCACCCCTCCACTTT. This rearrangement joins TRBV6-5 to TRBJ1-6, with D uncertain. Trimming removed 8 bases at V and 3 bases at J, with 11 bases between. The length of the CDR3 is 14 residues. Looked up from germline, CDR1 is MNHEY and CDR2 is SVGAGI.

The V call is TRBV10-1, the J call TRBJ2-7; 10 nucleotides match TRBD1. The length of the CDR3 is 15 residues. Germline V lookup: CDR1 WNHNN, CDR2 SYGVQD (reference sequence). Losses at the gene ends were 0 bases for V and 2 bases for J; bases not matched to a gene: 1. CDR3 sequence (DNA): TGCGCCAGCAGTGAGTCCGACAGGGGGCCCTACGAGCAGTACTTC. Translating it yields CASSESDRGPYEQYF.

The rearrangement joins TRBV19 to TRBJ1-1, with no clear D. V lost 3 bases to trimming and J lost 4 bases, with 6 bases between them. Germline-derived CDR1 and CDR2 are LNHDA and SQIVND (reference sequence). The CDR3 contains 12 residues. The CDR3 reads CASSIASTEAFF. The CDR3 coding sequence is TGTGCCAGTAGTATTGCCAGCACTGAAGCTTTCTTT.

CDR3 DNA: TGCGCCAGCAGCCAACCGGGACCAACCCCCTATGGCTACACCTTC. Its translation is CASSQPGPTPYGYTF. The V gene is TRBV4-3, the J gene TRBJ1-2; perhaps TRBD1 as D (5 bases). The CDR3 has 15 amino acids. Germline CDR1 reads LGHNA; CDR2 reads YSLEER. Trimming cost V 2 bases and J 4 bases, with 14 bases left between them.

This clone was seen only a few times. V usage is TRBV29-1 and J usage is TRBJ1-3; no firm D call. The CDR3 consists of 11 residues. The ends were cut back, 4 bases at V and 8 bases at J, with 9 bases in the middle. CDR1 and CDR2 from the germline V gene are SQVTM and ANQGSEA. CDR3 DNA: TGCAGCGTTGTTTATGGGGACACCATATATTTT. The encoded protein is CSVVYGDTIYF.

This clone was detected only once. The V call is TRBV6-5, the J call TRBJ1-5; tentatively, D is TRBD1 (6 bases). The germline CDR1 and CDR2 sequences are MNHEY and SVGAGI. The CDR3 runs to 14 residues. Trimming took off 6 bases at V and 1 base at J, with 10 bases between the two ends. The CDR3 loop reads CASSHRESNQPQHF. DNA of the CDR3: TGTGCCAGCAGCCACAGGGAAAGCAATCAGCCCCAGCATTTT.

This clone was detected only once. CDR3 amino acids: CASSSLGDRDQPQHF. CDR3 coding DNA: TGTGCCAGCAGCTCGCTCGGCGACAGGGATCAGCCCCAGCATTTT. The chain couples TRBV5-5 to TRBJ1-5; the match to TRBD1 covers 7 bases. This CDR3 has 15 amino acids. CDR1 is SGHKS and CDR2 is YYEKEE in the germline V gene (reference sequence). J was trimmed by 5 bases and V by 3 bases; bases with no gene match: 8.

The chain is built from TRBV4-3 and TRBJ2-5; 9 bases are a match to TRBD2. With V trimmed by 0 bases and J by 5 bases, 7 bases remained unmatched. Germline CDR1 and CDR2: LGHNA and YSLEER. This CDR3 has 16 residues. CDR3 in amino acids: CASSQDLRGGRETQYF. The CDR3 DNA is TGCGCCAGCAGCCAAGATTTGCGGGGGGGCCGGGAGACCCAGTACTTC.

The chain carries TRBV25-1 and TRBJ2-1; TRBD1 matches 9 bases. The J segment lost 3 bases and the V segment lost 4 bases, leaving 4 bases of the junction unmatched. The length of the CDR3 is 15 residues. The germline CDR1 and CDR2 sequences are MGHDK and SYGVNS. The CDR3 here is CASSGTGALYNEQFF. The CDR3 DNA reads as TGTGCCAGCAGTGGGACAGGGGCGCTCTACAATGAGCAGTTCTTC. Full variable domain (remainder filled in from reference TRBV25-1 and TRBJ2-1): EADIYQTPRYLVIGTGKKITLECSQTMGHDKMYWYQQDPGMELHLIHYSYGVNSTEKGDLSSESTVSRIRTEHFPLTLESARPSHTSQYLCASSGTGALYNEQFFGPGTRLTVL.

The chain uses TRBV7-2 and TRBJ1-2, with a possible D match to TRBD1 (6 bases). Germline V gene sequence: CDR1 SGHTA, CDR2 FQGNSA. This CDR3 region has 14 residues. V gave up 0 bases and J gave up 5 bases, with 10 bases separating them. The CDR3 reads CASSLAVGGYGYTF. The CDR3 nucleotides read TGTGCCAGCAGCTTAGCTGTAGGGGGGTATGGCTACACCTTC.

The chain links TRBV14 to TRBJ2-6; D gene unclear. CDR3 size: 15 residues. Germline CDR1 reads SGHDN; CDR2 reads FVKESK. The germline V and J ends were trimmed by 2 bases and 5 bases, with 10 bases remaining between them. The CDR3 nucleotides are TGTGCCAGCAGCCAACCACAAGGCCGGGCCAACGTCCTGACTTTC. Translating gives CASSQPQGRANVLTF.

There are a few counts of this clone. J is TRBJ2-1 and V is TRBV19; D may be TRBD2 (6 bases). The CDR3 has 14 amino acids. Trimming shortened V by 5 bases and J by 2 bases, and 10 bases separated the two germline ends. Germline CDR1 LNHDA, CDR2 SQIVND (reference sequence). The CDR3 bases are TGTGCCAGTAGTTCCCGGACTACCTACAATGAGCAGTTCTTC. Protein: CASSSRTTYNEQFF.

The V call is TRBV11-2, the J call TRBJ1-3, with D possibly TRBD1 on 5 matching bases. Germline loops: CDR1 SGHAT, CDR2 FQNNGV. The V and J ends lost 2 bases and 0 bases respectively, with 17 bases between them. This CDR3 region has 18 residues. In DNA form, the CDR3 reads TGTGCCAGCAGCTTAAGGTTTCGGGGCAGTTCCTCTGGAAACACCATATATTTT. Its translation is CASSLRFRGSSSGNTIYF. The whole variable domain, filled in from reference TRBV11-2 and TRBJ1-3, reads EAGVAQSPRYKIIEKRQSVAFWCNPISGHATLYWYQQILGQGPKLLIQFQNNGVVDDSQLPKDRFSAERLKGVDSTLKIQPAKLEDSAVYLCASSLRFRGSSSGNTIYFGEGSWLTVV.

This clone is a singleton in its sample. The chain carries TRBV4-3 and TRBJ2-3, with 8 bases lining up with TRBD2. CDR3 length equals 16 residues. The germline V gene encodes CDR1 LGHNA and CDR2 YSLEER. With 0 bases clipped from V and 1 base from J, the junction kept 3 bases outside the gene matches. The CDR3 nucleotides read TGCGCCAGCAGCCAAGATGGAGCGGGGGGCACAGATACGCAGTATTTT. This gives the protein CASSQDGAGGTDTQYF.

The chain links TRBV6-2 or TRBV6-3 to TRBJ1-2; 7 nucleotides match TRBD1. Germline V lookup: CDR1 MNHEY, CDR2 SVGEGT. The trim removed 6 bases at V and 8 bases at J, leaving 9 bases unmatched. CDR3 length: 13 amino acids. This chain's CDR3 is CASSPRQGDGYTF. CDR3 in DNA: TGTGCCAGCAGCCCCCGACAGGGAGACGGCTACACCTTC.

The rearrangement links TRBV6-5 to TRBJ1-1; D possibly corresponds to TRBD1 (5 bases). The CDR3 extends over 12 amino acids. Trimming removed 2 bases from V and 7 bases from J, with 8 bases in between. Germline V gene lookup returns CDR1 MNHEY and CDR2 SVGAGI. Written as DNA, the CDR3 is TGTGCCAGCAGTTACCAGGGCAGTGAAGCTTTCTTT. Protein: CASSYQGSEAFF.

This rearrangement joins TRBV30 to TRBJ1-2; D is unclear. The CDR3 is made up of 16 amino acids. Germline V gene lookup returns CDR1 GTSNPN and CDR2 SVGIG (reference sequence). V gave up 0 bases and J gave up 2 bases, with 16 bases separating them. In DNA form, the CDR3 reads TGTGCCTGGAGTGTACTTAAGTGGCAGTCAAACTATGGCTACACCTTC. Protein: CAWSVLKWQSNYGYTF.

The chain recombines TRBV5-6 with TRBJ1-4; no definite D call. The CDR3 runs to 14 residues. V was trimmed by 0 bases and J by 8 bases, leaving 11 bases between them. The V gene's germline CDR1 is SGHDT and CDR2 YYEEEE. CDR3 region: CASSLGQRGEKLFF. DNA of the CDR3: TGTGCCAGCAGCTTGGGCCAACGAGGAGAAAAACTGTTTTTT.